The present entry profiles one TCR beta chain with its context. This clonotype has only a few counts. The antigen this receptor binds is unknown. The junction and the germline gene differ at one end; a read error may be behind it. CDR1 and CDR2 were assigned from the germline V gene (reference sequence) as GTSNPN and SVGIG. The CDR3 runs 11 amino acids, cysteine and phenylalanine included. Kept here is only the CDR3 DNA, which spans 33 bases and is read in frame from base 1. The study was a case-control design nested within a healthcare worker cohort in London, UK, with weekly nasopharyngeal swab PCR tests and blood sampling. Healthcare workers were recruited between 23 and 31 March 2020, during the week of the UK lockdown, and were followed weekly for up to roughly 16 weeks. These data belong to a study of early T cells in non-severe SARS-CoV-2 infection (dated by TCRdb to the early 2020s). Turning to the overall study: TCR sequencing used bulk RNA from unsorted whole blood, so alpha and beta chains could not be paired.

The library relied on 5' RACE. Instrument used: NextSeq 500. The TCR library protocol attached unique molecular identifiers to individual cDNA molecules to correct for sequencing error and PCR bias. Both TCR alpha and beta chains were sequenced, and tight co-correlation was observed between alpha and beta sequence abundances in each sample. In the authors' own workflow: Decombinator V4 was used to annotate the V gene, J gene and CDR3 of the TCR sequences. TCRs were defined as expanded if a significant change between any two time points was detected under a Poisson model with p below 0.0001. TCR abundances were normalised to the total number of TCRs sequenced per sample and were expressed as counts per million. MAIT TCRs were defined by TRAV1-2 paired with TRAJ12, TRAJ20 or TRAJ33, and iNKT TCRs by TRAV10 paired with TRAJ18. A search of VDJdb, accessed on 1 November 2021, was run for TCRs annotated to CMV, EBV and SARS-CoV-2, with TCRs annotated for multiple antigens excluded. The raw public reads went through TCRdb reprocessing: fastp at Q25, MiXCR clone calling, in-frame beta chains kept. Merged by CDR3 protein, the rows form single entries marked with the most common genes and DNA. It is TCRdb's table, rather than the study itself, that gives the V and J calls and clone size. Counted in this sample were tens of thousands of distinct CDR3 sequences; about 12% of them appeared once. The ten largest clones capture less than 9.5% of the sample.

What the authors observed across the whole study: VDJdb matching was skewed toward anti-spike CD8 responses and likely underestimated virus-specific expansions by missing private and CD4 specificities.

Sequences were obtained from whole blood. Recombination joined TRBV30 with TRBJ1-6, with no confident D gene call. The TCR was taken from an adult who was a healthcare worker with PCR-confirmed SARS-CoV-2 infection or an uninfected control (not recorded which). The CDR3 is CAWRTNSALHF. The DNA sequence is TGTGCCTGGAGGACGAATTCAGCCCTCCACTTT.